Following are 9 T cell receptor beta chains from one sample sequenced in a study of vaccination effects on CD4 cells after COVID-19. These receptors are not linked to any known antigen. Here immunoSEQ multiplex PCR was the method, and the copy in TCRdb shows in-frame clones only, minus some. The table includes some 69,000 clones, approximately 75% detected once. Pools of viral peptides were used by the ViraFEST assay to expand antigen-specific CD4+ T cells ahead of sequencing. Investigators separated out CD4+ T cells once around 10 days of culture had passed. Nucleocapsid antibodies were negative in the vaccine recipients, who had never had SARS-CoV-2 infection. Sequenced here: CD4+ T cells from PBMCs cultured with HCoV-NL63 spike peptides, sampled before COVID-19 vaccination. The receptors shown here come from a human donor who received a COVID-19 vaccine.

The genes are TRBV4-3 and TRBJ2-2, with 12 bases identical to TRBD1. Germline values: CDR1 LGHNA, CDR2 YSLEER. The J segment lost 7 bases and the V segment lost 2 bases, leaving 8 bases of the junction unmatched. The CDR3 extends over 17 amino acids. CDR3 region: CASSQKMGQGAIGELFF. CDR3 nucleotide sequence: TGCGCCAGCAGCCAAAAGATGGGACAGGGGGCTATCGGGGAGCTGTTTTTT.

The chain has TRBV2 and TRBJ1-6; D not resolved. The CDR3 totals 15 residues. V shed 3 bases and J shed 8 bases, with 14 bases lying between them. Germline loops: CDR1 SNHLY, CDR2 FYNNEI. The CDR3 reads CASSEGRARHSPLHF. In nucleotides, the CDR3 is TGTGCCAGCAGTGAGGGGAGGGCCAGGCATTCACCCCTCCACTTT. The full variable domain, completed using reference TRBV2 and TRBJ1-6, is EPEVTQTPSHQVTQMGQEVILRCVPISNHLYFYWYRQILGQKVEFLVSFYNNEISEKSEIFDDQFSVERPDGSNFTLKIRSTKLEDSAMYFCASSEGRARHSPLHFGNGTRLTVT.

This clone came up once. This chain connects TRBV6-2 or TRBV6-3 to TRBJ1-2; D is unresolved. Germline V lookup: CDR1 MNHEY, CDR2 SVGEGT. This CDR3 is built from 12 residues. Trimming took off 5 bases at V and 3 bases at J, with 7 bases between the two ends. The chain's CDR3 is CASSDGHYGYTF. The CDR3 coding sequence is TGTGCCAGCAGTGACGGCCACTATGGCTACACCTTC.

This sequence joins TRBV5-1 and TRBJ2-5; the D gene is possibly TRBD1 (6 bases). With 1 base removed from V and 2 bases from J, the gap between germline ends came to 9 bases. Germline-derived CDR1 and CDR2 are SGHRS and YFSETQ. This CDR3 comprises 14 residues. CDR3: CASSLLTGQETQYF. The CDR3 DNA reads as TGCGCCAGCAGCTTGTTGACAGGTCAAGAGACCCAGTACTTC.

The V call is TRBV5-4, the J call TRBJ2-3; D ambiguous. CDR1 SGHNT and CDR2 YYREEE come from the germline V gene (reference sequence). The CDR3 extends over 15 amino acids. Trimming cost V 3 bases and J 4 bases, with 15 bases left between them. Here the CDR3 DNA reads TGTGCCAGCAGCTCCAGCCCTGGGGTTTCAGATACGCAGTATTTT. Protein product: CASSSSPGVSDTQYF.

This clone was observed a few times. The chain is built from TRBV6-5 and TRBJ1-1; D remains ambiguous. Germline CDR1 and CDR2: MNHEY and SVGAGI. Trimming cost V 6 bases and J 1 base, with 0 bases left between them. CDR3 length: 10 residues. The CDR3 region has the DNA TGTGCCAGCAGGAACACTGAAGCTTTCTTT. It encodes CASRNTEAFF.

This chain connects TRBV24-1 to TRBJ1-1; no firm D call. V lost 3 bases and J lost 0, with 4 bases in between. This CDR3 has 13 amino acids. CDR1 KGHDR and CDR2 SFDVKD come from the germline V gene. The CDR3 here is CATSDGVNTEAFF. In DNA form, the CDR3 reads TGTGCCACCAGTGATGGGGTGAACACTGAAGCTTTCTTT.

The V gene is TRBV28, the J gene TRBJ1-6, with a weak D call TRBD1 (6 bases). Germline CDR1 MDHEN, CDR2 SYDVKM. The CDR3 length is 15 residues. Trimming shortened V by 5 bases and J by 7 bases, and 15 bases separated the two germline ends. The CDR3 sequence is CASSPPPGENSPLHF. CDR3 sequence (DNA): TGTGCCAGCAGTCCCCCCCCAGGGGAGAATTCACCCCTCCACTTT.

The J gene is TRBJ2-1, the V gene TRBV5-1; maybe TRBD2 (6 bases). The CDR3 runs 16 residues. In germline, CDR1 is SGHRS, CDR2 YFSETQ. V lost 1 base to trimming and J lost 9 bases, with 20 bases between them. CDR3 DNA: TGCGCCAGCAGCTTGACCCCGGCCTCTAGCGTAGGTGAGCAGTTCTTC. The encoded protein is CASSLTPASSVGEQFF. Based on the CDR3 plus reference TRBV5-1 and TRBJ2-1, the full variable domain is KAGVTQTPRYLIKTRGQQVTLSCSPISGHRSVSWYQQTPGQGLQFLFEYFSETQRNKGNFPGRFSGRQFSNSRSEMNVSTLELGDSALYLCASSLTPASSVGEQFFGPGTRLTVL.